The 14 T cell receptor beta chains reported below all come from one sample, sequenced in a study of CD4 T cell repertoires in COVID-19. Produced via immunoSEQ multiplex PCR; TCRdb's table is partial and in-frame only. The sample has about 24,000 clones, more than 85% seen once. These memory T cells were uncultured and sequenced directly after ex vivo isolation. The sequencing here drew on circulating follicular helper CD4+ T cells (cTfh) from blood, taken before the COVID-19 pandemic. These receptors were collected from a human donor who had COVID-19.

This chain links TRBV6-1 with TRBJ1-5; maybe TRBD1 (6 bases). CDR1 and CDR2 (germline): MNHNS, SASEGT. The length of the CDR3 is 15 residues. V was shortened by 0 bases and J by 9 bases, with 15 bases between the two germline ends. CDR3 protein: CASSEAPGHHWPQHF. The DNA of the CDR3 is TGTGCCAGCAGTGAAGCACCGGGACATCATTGGCCCCAGCATTTT.

The chain carries TRBV6-6 and TRBJ2-7; perhaps TRBD1 as D (6 bases). This CDR3 has 13 amino acids. V lost 4 bases and J lost 6, with 13 bases in between. Germline V lookup: CDR1 MNHNY, CDR2 SVGAGI (reference sequence). For the CDR3, the DNA is TGTGCCAGCAGTTCTACAGGGCTCGGCGAGCAGTACTTC. This encodes CASSSTGLGEQYF.

The chain couples TRBV5-1 to TRBJ2-5; possibly TRBD1 for D (6 bases). Germline CDR1 is SGHRS and CDR2 is YFSETQ. V was pared by 0 bases and J by 0 bases, with 9 bases between. The CDR3 runs 15 residues. The CDR3 spells CASSLGRDNQETQYF. CDR3 nucleotide sequence: TGCGCCAGCAGCTTGGGCCGGGACAACCAAGAGACCCAGTACTTC. The whole variable domain, filled in from reference TRBV5-1 and TRBJ2-5, reads KAGVTQTPRYLIKTRGQQVTLSCSPISGHRSVSWYQQTPGQGLQFLFEYFSETQRNKGNFPGRFSGRQFSNSRSEMNVSTLELGDSALYLCASSLGRDNQETQYFGPGTRLLVL.

V is TRBV19 and J is TRBJ1-2; no firm D call. Trimming cost V 5 bases and J 3 bases, with 22 bases left between them. CDR1 and CDR2 (germline): LNHDA, SQIVND (reference sequence). This CDR3 has 17 residues. CDR3: CASSLRIPAGQDYGYTF. DNA of the CDR3: TGTGCCAGTAGTCTCCGCATTCCCGCGGGTCAGGACTATGGCTACACCTTC.

The rearrangement joins TRBV28 to TRBJ1-1, with D unresolved. The CDR3 is 12 residues long. V lost 5 bases and J lost 11, with 15 bases in between. Germline CDR1 MDHEN, CDR2 SYDVKM. The DNA for the CDR3 is TGTGCCAGCAGTCCTTTAGACATGGCCGCTTTCTTT. Encoded protein: CASSPLDMAAFF.

This chain connects TRBV19 to TRBJ2-1; 10 bases fit TRBD2. From germline, CDR1 is LNHDA and CDR2 SQIVND (reference sequence). The V and J ends lost 4 bases and 5 bases, in that order; junction bases with no gene match: 8. The CDR3 is 16 residues long. CDR3 region: CASSTWGTSADNEQFF. The CDR3 DNA reads TGTGCCAGTAGTACCTGGGGGACTAGCGCCGACAATGAGCAGTTCTTC. Combining the CDR3 with reference TRBV19 and TRBJ2-1 gives the whole variable domain DGGITQSPKYLFRKEGQNVTLSCEQNLNHDAMYWYRQDPGQGLRLIYYSQIVNDFQKGDIAEGYSVSREKKESFPLTVTSAQKNPTAFYLCASSTWGTSADNEQFFGPGTRLTVL.

This chain links TRBV18 with TRBJ1-3; TRBD1 matches at 7 bases. This CDR3 contains 16 residues. Germline V gives CDR1 KGHSH, CDR2 LQKENI. With 5 bases clipped from V and 0 bases from J, the junction kept 7 bases outside the gene matches. The chain's CDR3 is CASSKDRPGSGNTIYF. In DNA, the CDR3 is TGTGCCAGCTCAAAGGACAGGCCAGGCTCTGGAAACACCATATATTTT. The variable domain in full, completed from reference TRBV18 and TRBJ1-3, reads NAGVMQNPRHLVRRRGQEARLRCSPMKGHSHVYWYRQLPEEGLKFMVYLQKENIIDESGMPKERFSAEFPKEGPSILRIQQVVRGDSAAYFCASSKDRPGSGNTIYFGEGSWLTVV.

The chain carries TRBV5-1 and TRBJ2-1; 9 bases are shared with TRBD1. The germline CDR1 and CDR2 sequences are SGHRS and YFSETQ. This CDR3 has 17 residues. Losses at the gene ends were 3 bases for V and 0 bases for J; bases not matched to a gene: 7. CDR3 sequence reads: CASSSTGGGSSYNEQFF. CDR3 nucleotide sequence: TGCGCCAGCAGCTCGACAGGGGGGGGAAGCTCCTACAATGAGCAGTTCTTC. Full variable domain (rest looked up from reference TRBV5-1 and TRBJ2-1): KAGVTQTPRYLIKTRGQQVTLSCSPISGHRSVSWYQQTPGQGLQFLFEYFSETQRNKGNFPGRFSGRQFSNSRSEMNVSTLELGDSALYLCASSSTGGGSSYNEQFFGPGTRLTVL.

The chain combines TRBV7-2 with TRBJ2-4; 7 bases map to TRBD1. The junction had 13 bases not matched to a gene; V was cut back by 4 bases and J by 7 bases. The CDR3 contains 16 residues. Germline V gene data show CDR1 as SGHTA and CDR2 as FQGNSA. The CDR3 is CASSSTGNIVGNIQYF. The CDR3 DNA follows: TGTGCCAGCAGCTCGACAGGGAATATAGTCGGGAACATTCAGTACTTC.

This chain joins TRBV7-9 and TRBJ2-5, with D perhaps TRBD1 (5 bases). Trimming removed 5 bases from V and 2 bases from J, with 12 bases in between. The germline V gene encodes CDR1 SEHNR and CDR2 FQNEAQ (reference sequence). CDR3 length equals 14 residues. CDR3 residues: CASSPGHSQETQYF. The CDR3 nucleotides are TGTGCCAGCAGCCCCGGACATTCTCAAGAGACCCAGTACTTC. Together with reference TRBV7-9 and TRBJ2-5, the CDR3 gives the full variable domain: DTGVSQNPRHKITKRGQNVTFRCDPISEHNRLYWYRQTLGQGPEFLTYFQNEAQLEKSRLLSDRFSAERPKGSFSTLEIQRTEQGDSAMYLCASSPGHSQETQYFGPGTRLLVL.

This sequence joins TRBV15 and TRBJ2-3, with 13 bases aligning to TRBD2. Trimming at V came to 8 bases and at J to 2 bases, leaving 7 bases not matched to a gene. Germline CDR1 LNHNV, CDR2 YYDKDF (reference sequence). CDR3 length equals 16 residues. The CDR3: CATRTSGGPVTDTQYF. The CDR3 nucleotides read TGTGCCACCCGGACTAGCGGGGGCCCTGTCACAGATACGCAGTATTTT.

The genes are TRBV7-9 and TRBJ1-2; D ambiguous. The V and J ends lost 4 bases and 6 bases respectively, with 15 bases between them. The length of the CDR3 is 14 residues. Germline-derived CDR1 and CDR2 are SEHNR and FQNEAQ (reference sequence). The DNA for the CDR3 is TGTGCCAGCAGCTCACCCCGGGTGGTAGATGGCTACACCTTC. This codes for CASSSPRVVDGYTF.

This chain uses TRBV5-5 with TRBJ1-3; 7 bases align to TRBD1. The V segment lost 5 bases and the J segment 2 bases; nucleotides outside the gene matches: 4. CDR1 is SGHKS, CDR2 YYEKEE, per germline (reference sequence). The CDR3 extends over 14 amino acids. CDR3 region: CASSFDRAGNTIYF. CDR3 bases: TGTGCCAGCAGTTTCGACAGGGCTGGAAACACCATATATTTT.

The chain carries TRBV11-2 and TRBJ1-3; the D is unclear. Germline lookup yields CDR1 SGHAT and CDR2 FQNNGV. V gave up 3 bases and J gave up 1 base, with 10 bases separating them. This CDR3 region has 15 residues. CDR3 in DNA: TGTGCCAGCAGCTTGCGGATTCAATCTGGAAACACCATATATTTT. Residues: CASSLRIQSGNTIYF.